The 20 T cell receptor beta chains in this list originate from one sample, sequenced in a study of regulatory T cells in long-lasting Graves disease. Arm-PCR of CDR3 regions and iRepertoire HTBI primers were used to build TCR beta libraries. TCRdb reprocessed the multiplex PCR reads with MiXCR, giving one entry per CDR3 protein. The sample includes hundreds of thousands of distinct CDR3 sequences, roughly a sixth seen only once; the top ten take over 20%. Time point in this sample: newly diagnosed GD, antithyroid drugs for less than 3 months. PBMC RNA served as the TCR library source. This sample comprised peripheral blood mononuclear cells (PBMCs), obtained at new diagnosis, from a patient treated with antithyroid drugs. These receptors originate from a female donor with Graves disease.

This clonotype occurred a few times. Its ends do not fully match the called genes, so a read error is possible. The V call is TRBV13, the J call TRBJ1-1; tentative D call: TRBD1 (5 bases). The CDR3 spans 14 residues. CDR1 is PRHDT and CDR2 is FYEKMQ in the germline V gene (reference sequence). The CDR3 region is CASSLGRMNTEASF. The CDR3, as DNA: TGTGCCAGCAGCCTGGGACGGATGAACACTGAAGCTTCCTTT.

This clonotype was observed many times. The chain combines TRBV7-2 with TRBJ2-3; 12 nucleotides align to TRBD2. This CDR3 contains 15 residues. CDR1 is SGHTA, CDR2 FQGNSA, per germline. V lost 4 bases, J lost 3 bases, and 2 bases stayed unmatched. Written as DNA, the CDR3 is TGTGCCAGCAGCTCTAGCGGGAGGGTTACAGATACGCAGTATTTT. Amino acids: CASSSSGRVTDTQYF.

This chain uses TRBV5-6 with TRBJ2-7; D is ambiguous. Per germline, CDR1 SGHDT and CDR2 YYEEEE. Trimming took 0 bases from V and 5 from J, leaving 15 bases between them. This CDR3 is built from 15 residues. The CDR3 DNA reads as TGTGCCAGCAGCTTGGTGGTGGCTTCGGAACACGAGCAGTACTTC. Translated, it gives CASSLVVASEHEQYF.

This clonotype appeared many times. The chain recombines TRBV4-2 with TRBJ2-3, with 13 bases aligning to TRBD2. The CDR3 is 17 residues long. V shed 0 bases, J shed 2 bases, and the junction held 2 bases outside the gene matches. Germline loops: CDR1 LGHNA, CDR2 YNFKEQ. CDR3 in amino acids: CASSQDGTSGATDTQYF. For the CDR3, the DNA is TGTGCCAGCAGCCAAGATGGGACTAGCGGGGCCACAGATACGCAGTATTTT.

This clonotype occurred a few times. The V and J genes are TRBV5-5 and TRBJ2-5; 9 nucleotides match TRBD1. This CDR3 comprises 14 residues. Per germline, CDR1 SGHKS and CDR2 YYEKEE (reference sequence). With V trimmed by 4 bases and J by 5 bases, 6 bases remained unmatched. Here the CDR3 reads CASSKGQGGETQYF. CDR3 in DNA: TGTGCCAGCAGCAAGGGACAGGGTGGGGAGACCCAGTACTTC.

The chain uses TRBV28 and TRBJ1-5; D is undetermined. Trimming stripped 5 bases from V and 4 bases from J, with 18 bases between. The CDR3 is made up of 16 amino acids. In germline, CDR1 is MDHEN, CDR2 SYDVKM. CDR3 sequence: CASSPRLLGRNQPQHF. The DNA for the CDR3 is TGTGCCAGCAGTCCCCGCCTTTTGGGGAGGAATCAGCCCCAGCATTTT.

This clonotype was found a few times. This chain joins TRBV7-9 and TRBJ2-1, with D maybe TRBD2 (5 bases). Per germline, CDR1 SEHNR and CDR2 FQNEAQ (reference sequence). The CDR3 sequence is 16 residues long. V dropped 4 bases and J dropped 4 bases, with 17 bases sitting between them. CDR3 nucleotides: TGTGCCAGCAGCTCAGGACCCAACACGGGATACAATGAGCAGTTCTTC. Translated: CASSSGPNTGYNEQFF.

This clonotype was found a few times. The junction does not match germline at one end; this may be a read error. This rearrangement joins TRBV4-2 to TRBJ2-1; 9 bases align to TRBD2. The germline gives CDR1 LGHNA, CDR2 YNFKEQ. This CDR3 contains 14 residues. The CDR3 coding sequence is TGTGCCGGCAGCCAAGCTAGCGGGGACAATGAGCAGTTCTTC. Protein: CAGSQASGDNEQFF.

This clonotype was counted at least ten times. The chain uses TRBV12-3 or TRBV12-4 and TRBJ1-5; a possible D gene is TRBD1 (6 bases). The CDR3 consists of 13 residues. Trimming stripped 6 bases from V and 3 bases from J, with 9 bases between. The CDR3 DNA sequence: TGTGCCAGCAGCAGACAGGCCAATCAGCCCCAGCATTTT. Translation: CASSRQANQPQHF.

This clonotype was detected only a few times. The J gene is TRBJ2-5, the V gene TRBV14; weak D call: TRBD1 (6 bases). There are 15 residues in the CDR3. Germline V gene sequence: CDR1 SGHDN, CDR2 FVKESK. Trimming left V 2 bases short and J 5 bases short, with 15 bases between. The CDR3 sequence: CASSQLTIGGETQYF. Written as DNA, the CDR3 is TGTGCCAGCAGCCAACTCACCATAGGGGGTGAGACCCAGTACTTC. The full variable domain, in which reference TRBV14 and TRBJ2-5 provide the parts outside the CDR3, is EAGVTQFPSHSVIEKGQTVTLRCDPISGHDNLYWYRRVMGKEIKFLLHFVKESKQDESGMPNNRFLAERTGGTYSTLKVQPAELEDSGVYFCASSQLTIGGETQYFGPGTRLLVL.

At least ten counts were recorded for this clonotype. The genes are TRBV9 and TRBJ1-5; TRBD1 is a possible D gene (6 bases). CDR3 length equals 14 residues. Germline assignment: CDR1 SGDLS and CDR2 YYNGEE. Trimming left V 0 bases short and J 5 bases short, with 9 bases between. This chain's CDR3 is CASSVVGADQPQHF. The CDR3 DNA reads TGTGCCAGCAGCGTAGTGGGGGCCGATCAGCCCCAGCATTTT.

In regard to this clonotype: It may be a read error: a sequence one base away is much more abundant. The V gene is TRBV27, the J gene TRBJ2-2; 7 bases are a match to TRBD1. This CDR3 region has 15 residues. Germline V gene data show CDR1 as MNHEY and CDR2 as SMNVEV (reference sequence). This CDR3 reads CASSRGQPDTGERFF. In DNA form, the CDR3 reads TGTGCCAGCAGTAGGGGACAGCCAGACACCGGGGAGCGGTTTTTT.

Many counts were recorded for this clonotype. The gene calls are TRBV20-1 and TRBJ2-5; D might be TRBD2 (5 bases). This CDR3 spans 13 amino acids. Per germline, CDR1 DFQATT and CDR2 SNEGSKA (reference sequence). V lost 5 bases and J lost 2, with 12 bases in between. CDR3 sequence: CSAAPGIQETQYF. CDR3 nucleotides: TGCAGTGCTGCCCCGGGGATACAAGAGACCCAGTACTTC.

This clonotype turned up a few times. The genes are TRBV20-1 and TRBJ2-5, with 9 bases fitting TRBD1. The germline CDR1 and CDR2 sequences are DFQATT and SNEGSKA (reference sequence). The V gene end was trimmed by 6 bases and the J gene end by 4 bases; junction bases not matched to a gene: 9. The CDR3 is made up of 14 amino acids. CDR3 amino acids: CSAPGQGQSETQYF. CDR3 nucleotide sequence: TGCAGTGCCCCGGGACAGGGCCAATCAGAGACCCAGTACTTC.

In its sample, this clonotype was seen many times. The chain's CDR3 is CASSLTGTSGSRRDTQYF. The DNA of the CDR3 is TGTGCCAGCAGCTTAACAGGGACTAGCGGGAGCCGAAGGGATACGCAGTATTTT. The rearrangement links TRBV7-3 to TRBJ2-3; 14 bases are shared with TRBD2. Germline CDR1 and CDR2: SGHTA and FQGTGA. J gave up 6 bases and V 0 bases, and 8 bases lay outside the gene matches. This CDR3 is built from 18 residues.

J is TRBJ2-7 and V is TRBV9; D is tentatively TRBD1 or TRBD2 (5 bases each). Germline values: CDR1 SGDLS, CDR2 YYNGEE. With 2 bases removed from V and 5 bases from J, the gap between germline ends came to 11 bases. This CDR3 is 13 amino acids long. The DNA for the CDR3 is TGTGCCAGCAGCGTCGGGACGTTCGACGAGCAGTACTTC. It specifies CASSVGTFDEQYF.

This chain connects TRBV25-1 to TRBJ1-6; possibly TRBD1 for D (5 bases). Trimming removed 7 bases at V and 7 bases at J, with 14 bases between. The germline gives CDR1 MGHDK, CDR2 SYGVNS. The CDR3 spans 14 residues. The CDR3: CASNSGTGNSPLHF. CDR3 DNA: TGTGCCAGCAATTCCGGGACGGGGAATTCACCCCTCCACTTT.

Many counts were recorded for this clonotype. The J gene is TRBJ2-5, the V gene TRBV7-2; D may be TRBD1 (6 bases). V shed 3 bases and J shed 4 bases, with 12 bases lying between them. The CDR3 covers 14 residues. CDR1 and CDR2 from the germline V gene are SGHTA and FQGNSA. The CDR3 here is CASSFGQWPETQYF. CDR3 DNA: TGTGCCAGCAGCTTCGGACAGTGGCCAGAGACCCAGTACTTC.

The gene calls are TRBV12-5 and TRBJ1-6; the match to TRBD1 covers 7 bases. The ends lost 4 bases at V and 6 bases at J; junction bases unmatched: 3. Germline V gives CDR1 LGHNT, CDR2 FRNRAP. The CDR3 contains 14 residues. The CDR3 sequence is CASGSGTVNSPLHF. In nucleotides, the CDR3 is TGTGCTAGTGGTTCTGGGACAGTTAATTCACCCCTCCACTTT.

This chain connects TRBV6-2 or TRBV6-3 to TRBJ1-5, with 10 bases lining up with TRBD1. Trimming at V came to 2 bases and at J to 7 bases, leaving 11 bases not matched to a gene. The CDR3 has 17 amino acids. Germline V gene lookup returns CDR1 MNHEY and CDR2 SVGEGT. In DNA form, the CDR3 reads TGTGCCAGCAGTTACGCTTACGGGACAGGGGATTCCCAGCCCCAGCATTTT. Protein: CASSYAYGTGDSQPQHF.